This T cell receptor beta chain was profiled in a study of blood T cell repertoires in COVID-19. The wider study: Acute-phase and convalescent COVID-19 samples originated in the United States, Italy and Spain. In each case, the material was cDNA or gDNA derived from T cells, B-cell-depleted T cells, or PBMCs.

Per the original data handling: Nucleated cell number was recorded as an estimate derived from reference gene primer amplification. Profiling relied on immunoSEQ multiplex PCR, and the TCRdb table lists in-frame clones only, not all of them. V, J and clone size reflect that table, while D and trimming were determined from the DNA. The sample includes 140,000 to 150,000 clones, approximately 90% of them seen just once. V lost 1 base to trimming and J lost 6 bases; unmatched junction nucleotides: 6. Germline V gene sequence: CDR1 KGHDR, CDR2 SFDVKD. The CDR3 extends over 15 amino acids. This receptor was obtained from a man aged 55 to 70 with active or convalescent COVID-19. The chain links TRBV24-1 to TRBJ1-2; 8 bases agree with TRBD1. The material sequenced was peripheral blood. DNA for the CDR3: TGTGCCACCAGTGATTTTGGACAGGGAAACGATGGCTACACCTTC. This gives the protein CATSDFGQGNDGYTF.